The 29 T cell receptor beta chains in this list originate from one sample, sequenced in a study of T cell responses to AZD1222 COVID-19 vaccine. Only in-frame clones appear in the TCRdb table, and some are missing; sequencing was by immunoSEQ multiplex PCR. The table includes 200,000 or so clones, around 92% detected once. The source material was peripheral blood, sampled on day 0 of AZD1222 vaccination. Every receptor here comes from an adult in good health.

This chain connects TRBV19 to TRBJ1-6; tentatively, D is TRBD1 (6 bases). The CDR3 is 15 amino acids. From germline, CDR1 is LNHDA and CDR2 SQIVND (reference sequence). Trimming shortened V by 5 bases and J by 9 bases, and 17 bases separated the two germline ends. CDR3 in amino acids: CASSAFGDTGSPLHF. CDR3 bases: TGTGCCAGTAGTGCCTTTGGGGACACGGGTTCACCCCTCCACTTT.

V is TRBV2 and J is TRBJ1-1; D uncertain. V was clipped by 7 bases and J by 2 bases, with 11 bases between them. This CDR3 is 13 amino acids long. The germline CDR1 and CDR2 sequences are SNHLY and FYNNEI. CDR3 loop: CASTLGDNTEAFF. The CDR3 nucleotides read TGTGCCAGCACCCTAGGAGATAACACTGAAGCTTTCTTT.

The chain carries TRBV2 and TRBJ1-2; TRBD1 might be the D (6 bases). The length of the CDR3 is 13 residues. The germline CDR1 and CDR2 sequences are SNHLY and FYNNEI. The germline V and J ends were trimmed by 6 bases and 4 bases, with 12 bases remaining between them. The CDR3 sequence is CASRYGQLYGYTF. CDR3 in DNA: TGTGCCAGCAGATATGGACAGCTCTATGGCTACACCTTC.

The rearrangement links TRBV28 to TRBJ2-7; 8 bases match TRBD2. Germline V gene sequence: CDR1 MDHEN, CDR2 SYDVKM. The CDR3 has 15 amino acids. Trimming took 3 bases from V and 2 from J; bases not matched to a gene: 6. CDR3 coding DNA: TGTGCCAGCAGTTTCGCCCGGGGGGGAGCCTACGAGCAGTACTTC. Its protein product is CASSFARGGAYEQYF.

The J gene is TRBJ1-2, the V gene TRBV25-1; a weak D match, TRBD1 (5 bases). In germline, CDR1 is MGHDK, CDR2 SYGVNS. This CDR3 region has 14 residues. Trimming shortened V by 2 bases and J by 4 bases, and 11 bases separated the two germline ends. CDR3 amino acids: CASSEETGAYGYTF. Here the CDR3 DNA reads TGTGCCAGCAGTGAAGAAACAGGAGCCTATGGCTACACCTTC.

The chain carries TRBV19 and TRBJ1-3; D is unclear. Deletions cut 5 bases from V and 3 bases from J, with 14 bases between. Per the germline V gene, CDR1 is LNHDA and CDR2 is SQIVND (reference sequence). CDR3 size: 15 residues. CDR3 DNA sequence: TGTGCCAGTAGTCCGGCCGAAAACGGTGGAAACACCATATATTTT. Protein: CASSPAENGGNTIYF.

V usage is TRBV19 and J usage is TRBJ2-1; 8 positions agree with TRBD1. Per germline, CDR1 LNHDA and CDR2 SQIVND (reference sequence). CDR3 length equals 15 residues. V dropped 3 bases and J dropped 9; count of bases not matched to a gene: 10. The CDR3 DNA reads TGTGCCAGTAGTATTGGCCAGGGGGCTTTAGGTGAGCAGTTCTTC. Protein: CASSIGQGALGEQFF.

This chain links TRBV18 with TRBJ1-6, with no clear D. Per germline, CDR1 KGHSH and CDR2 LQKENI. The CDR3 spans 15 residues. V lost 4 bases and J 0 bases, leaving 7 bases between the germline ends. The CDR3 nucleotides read TGTGCCAGCTCACTGGAGAGCTCCTATAATTCACCCCTCCACTTT. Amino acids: CASSLESSYNSPLHF.

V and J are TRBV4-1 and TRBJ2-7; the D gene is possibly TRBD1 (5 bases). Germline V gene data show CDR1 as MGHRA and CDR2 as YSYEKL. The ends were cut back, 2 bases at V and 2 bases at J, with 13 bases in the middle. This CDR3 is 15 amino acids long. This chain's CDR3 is CASSQRQGDPYEQYV. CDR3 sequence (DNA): TGCGCCAGCAGCCAACGTCAGGGTGACCCCTACGAGCAGTACGTC.

In DNA form, the CDR3 reads TGTGCCAGCAGCCGTGGACTAGCGGGGAGCAATGAGCAGTTCTTC. Its translation: CASSRGLAGSNEQFF. The chain is built from TRBV7-3 and TRBJ2-1; the match to TRBD2 covers 12 bases. The J segment lost 6 bases and the V segment lost 5 bases, leaving 5 bases of the junction unmatched. The CDR3 has 15 residues. Looked up from germline, CDR1 is SGHTA and CDR2 is FQGTGA.

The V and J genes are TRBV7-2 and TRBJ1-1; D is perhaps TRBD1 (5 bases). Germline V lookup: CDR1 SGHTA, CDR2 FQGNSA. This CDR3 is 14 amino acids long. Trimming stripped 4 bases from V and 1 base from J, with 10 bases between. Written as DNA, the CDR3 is TGTGCCAGCAGCTGGGGACGGCAGAACACTGAAGCTTTCTTT. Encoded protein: CASSWGRQNTEAFF.

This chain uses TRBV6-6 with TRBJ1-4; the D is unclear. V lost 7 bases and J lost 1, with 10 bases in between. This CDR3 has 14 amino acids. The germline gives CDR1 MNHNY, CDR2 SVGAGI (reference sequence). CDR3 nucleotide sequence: TGTGCCAGCACAAAGGAGGGAACTAATGAAAAACTGTTTTTT. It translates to CASTKEGTNEKLFF.

The CDR3 spells CASSLANSASGLSQQYF. DNA of the CDR3: TGTGCCAGCAGCTTAGCGAACTCGGCTAGCGGCTTGTCCCAGCAGTACTTC. The chain carries TRBV7-9 and TRBJ2-7; 7 bases fit TRBD2. The V gene's germline CDR1 is SEHNR and CDR2 FQNEAQ (reference sequence). This CDR3 comprises 17 residues. Trimming removed 0 bases from V and 8 bases from J; junction bases left unmatched: 16.

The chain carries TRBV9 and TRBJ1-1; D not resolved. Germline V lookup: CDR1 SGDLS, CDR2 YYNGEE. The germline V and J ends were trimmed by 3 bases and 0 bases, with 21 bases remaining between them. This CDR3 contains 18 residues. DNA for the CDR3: TGTGCCAGCAGCGATTCGCCGGACGAGCCGGGCCTGAACACTGAAGCTTTCTTT. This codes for CASSDSPDEPGLNTEAFF.

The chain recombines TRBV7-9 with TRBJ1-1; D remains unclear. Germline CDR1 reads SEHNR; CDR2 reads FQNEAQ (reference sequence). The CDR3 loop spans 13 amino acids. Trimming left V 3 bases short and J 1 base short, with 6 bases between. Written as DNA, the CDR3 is TGTGCCAGCAGCTTCGGAGCGAACACTGAAGCTTTCTTT. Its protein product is CASSFGANTEAFF.

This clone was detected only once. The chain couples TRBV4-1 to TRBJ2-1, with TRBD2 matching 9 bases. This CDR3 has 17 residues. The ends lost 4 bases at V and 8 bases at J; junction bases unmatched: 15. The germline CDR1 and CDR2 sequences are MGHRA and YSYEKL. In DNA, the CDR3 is TGCGCCAGCAGCCCCTGGTTCCTCCTAGCGGGGTCGGATGAGCAGTTCTTC. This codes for CASSPWFLLAGSDEQFF.

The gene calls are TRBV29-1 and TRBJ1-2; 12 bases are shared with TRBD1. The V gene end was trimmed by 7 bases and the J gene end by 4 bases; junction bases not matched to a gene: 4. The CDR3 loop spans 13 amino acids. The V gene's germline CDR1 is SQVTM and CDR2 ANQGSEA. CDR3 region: CSDGTGGSYGYTF. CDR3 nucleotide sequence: TGCAGCGACGGGACAGGGGGCTCCTATGGCTACACCTTC.

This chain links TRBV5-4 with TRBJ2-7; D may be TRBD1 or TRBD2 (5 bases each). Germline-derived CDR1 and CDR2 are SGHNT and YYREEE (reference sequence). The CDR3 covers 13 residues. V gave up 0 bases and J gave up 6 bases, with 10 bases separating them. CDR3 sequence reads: CASSLATGTEQYV. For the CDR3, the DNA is TGTGCCAGCAGCTTGGCGACGGGGACCGAGCAGTACGTC.

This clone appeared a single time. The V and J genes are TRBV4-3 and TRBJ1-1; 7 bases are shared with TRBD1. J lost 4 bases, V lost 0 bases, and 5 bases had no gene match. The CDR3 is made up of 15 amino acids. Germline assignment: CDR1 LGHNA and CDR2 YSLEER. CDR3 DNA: TGCGCCAGCAGCCAAGAACAGGGGTTTGGCACTGAAGCTTTCTTT. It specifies CASSQEQGFGTEAFF.

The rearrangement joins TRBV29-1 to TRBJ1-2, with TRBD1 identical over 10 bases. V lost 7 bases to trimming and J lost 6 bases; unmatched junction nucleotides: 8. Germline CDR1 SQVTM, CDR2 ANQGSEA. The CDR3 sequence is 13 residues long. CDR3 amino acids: CSARGQGENGYTF. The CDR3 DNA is TGCAGCGCCAGAGGACAGGGGGAGAATGGCTACACCTTC.

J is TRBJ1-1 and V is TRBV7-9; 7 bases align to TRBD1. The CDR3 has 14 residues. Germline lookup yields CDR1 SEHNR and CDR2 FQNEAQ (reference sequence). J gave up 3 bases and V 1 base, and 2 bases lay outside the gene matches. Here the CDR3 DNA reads TGTGCCAGCAGCTTAGTACAGGGGTACACTGAAGCTTTCTTT. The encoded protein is CASSLVQGYTEAFF.

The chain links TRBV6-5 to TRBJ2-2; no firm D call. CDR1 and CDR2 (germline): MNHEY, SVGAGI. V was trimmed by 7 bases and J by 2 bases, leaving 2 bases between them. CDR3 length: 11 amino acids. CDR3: CASTNTGELFF. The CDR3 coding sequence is TGTGCCAGCACCAACACCGGGGAGCTGTTTTTT.

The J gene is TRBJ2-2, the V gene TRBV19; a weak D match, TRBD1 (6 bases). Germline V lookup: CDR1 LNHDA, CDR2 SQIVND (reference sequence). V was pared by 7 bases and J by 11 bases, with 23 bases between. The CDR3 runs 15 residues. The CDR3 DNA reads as TGTGCCAGTAATTGGGGCAGGGGACCTGGGGGAGAGCTGTTTTTT. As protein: CASNWGRGPGGELFF.

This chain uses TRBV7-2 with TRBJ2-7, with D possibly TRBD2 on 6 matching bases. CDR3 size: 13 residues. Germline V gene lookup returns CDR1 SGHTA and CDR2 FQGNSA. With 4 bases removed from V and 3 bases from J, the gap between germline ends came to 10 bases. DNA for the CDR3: TGTGCCAGCAGCTCCGGGAGCTACTACGAGCAGTACTTC. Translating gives CASSSGSYYEQYF.

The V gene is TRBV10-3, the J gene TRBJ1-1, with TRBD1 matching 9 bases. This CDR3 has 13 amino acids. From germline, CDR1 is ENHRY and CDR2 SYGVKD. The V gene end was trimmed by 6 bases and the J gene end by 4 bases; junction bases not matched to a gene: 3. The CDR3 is CAIRGQGGTEAFF. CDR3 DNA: TGTGCCATCAGGGGACAGGGAGGCACTGAAGCTTTCTTT.

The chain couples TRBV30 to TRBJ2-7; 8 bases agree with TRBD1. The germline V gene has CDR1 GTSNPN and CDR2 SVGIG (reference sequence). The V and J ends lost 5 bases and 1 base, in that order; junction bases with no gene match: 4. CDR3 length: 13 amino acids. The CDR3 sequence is CAWGTGLSYEQYF. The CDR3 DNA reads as TGTGCCTGGGGGACAGGACTATCCTACGAGCAGTACTTC.

CDR3 in amino acids: CASSPSGGGAFGYTF. In nucleotides, the CDR3 is TGTGCCAGCAGCCCGAGTGGGGGAGGGGCTTTTGGCTACACCTTC. The chain joins TRBV7-9 to TRBJ1-2, with D perhaps TRBD1 (5 bases). Trimming stripped 5 bases from V and 7 bases from J, with 20 bases between. The CDR3 has 15 residues. Germline CDR1 is SEHNR and CDR2 is FQNEAQ (reference sequence).

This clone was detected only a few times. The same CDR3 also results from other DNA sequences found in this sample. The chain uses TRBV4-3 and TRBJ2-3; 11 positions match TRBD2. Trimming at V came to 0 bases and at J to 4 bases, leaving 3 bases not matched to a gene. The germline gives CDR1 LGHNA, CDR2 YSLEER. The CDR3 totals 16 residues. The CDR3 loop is CASSQDLAGGPDTQYF. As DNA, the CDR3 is TGCGCCAGCAGCCAAGATTTAGCGGGGGGGCCAGATACGCAGTATTTT.

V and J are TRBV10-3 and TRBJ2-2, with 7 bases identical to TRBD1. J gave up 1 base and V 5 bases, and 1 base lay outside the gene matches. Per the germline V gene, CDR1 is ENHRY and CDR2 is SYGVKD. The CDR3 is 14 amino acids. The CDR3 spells CAISHRGNTGELFF. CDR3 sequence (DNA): TGTGCCATCAGTCACAGGGGGAACACCGGGGAGCTGTTTTTT.